Below are 5 T cell receptor beta chains sequenced from a single sample in a study of T cell responses to AZD1222 COVID-19 vaccine. TCRdb's table, derived via immunoSEQ multiplex PCR, lists solely in-frame clones and lacks some. The sample shows some 100,000 clones, about 86% of them seen only once. Source: peripheral blood, taken on day 0 of AZD1222 vaccination. All receptors come from an adult in good health.

V and J are TRBV2 and TRBJ2-2; the D gene could be TRBD1 or TRBD2 (5 bases each). The CDR3 extends over 15 amino acids. The V gene's germline CDR1 is SNHLY and CDR2 FYNNEI. The germline V and J ends were trimmed by 6 bases and 0 bases, with 11 bases remaining between them. The DNA of the CDR3 is TGTGCCAGCAGGTCGGGACGTTCGAACACCGGGGAGCTGTTTTTT. Amino acid sequence: CASRSGRSNTGELFF.

The V and J genes are TRBV30 and TRBJ1-1; a weak D match, TRBD1 (5 bases). The CDR3 runs to 12 residues. Germline V gives CDR1 GTSNPN, CDR2 SVGIG (reference sequence). Trimming removed 4 bases from V and 4 bases from J, with 10 bases in between. CDR3 region: CAWTGRGTEAFF. CDR3 DNA: TGTGCCTGGACAGGGAGAGGCACTGAAGCTTTCTTT. The complete variable domain, with remaining parts taken from reference TRBV30 and TRBJ1-1, reads SQTIHQWPATLVQPVGSPLSLECTVEGTSNPNLYWYRQAAGRGLQLLFYSVGIGQISSEVPQNLSASRPQDRQFILSSKKLLLSDSGFYLCAWTGRGTEAFFGQGTRLTVV.

In its sample, this clone was seen a few times. This chain joins TRBV6-5 and TRBJ2-3; D ambiguous. V was trimmed by 9 bases and J by 1 base, leaving 11 bases between them. The CDR3 totals 13 residues. CDR1 and CDR2 from the germline V gene are MNHEY and SVGAGI. CDR3 nucleotide sequence: TGTGCCAGTAAGGCAGTGGGCACAGATACGCAGTATTTT. It specifies CASKAVGTDTQYF.

CDR3 in DNA: TGCAGCTTGGGTAGGACAGGGGGATACAATGAGCAGTTCTTC. Its protein product is CSLGRTGGYNEQFF. This chain uses TRBV29-1 with TRBJ2-1; 10 bases map to TRBD1. There are 14 residues in the CDR3. Germline V lookup: CDR1 SQVTM, CDR2 ANQGSEA. V shed 8 bases, J shed 4 bases, and the junction held 8 bases outside the gene matches.

V usage is TRBV19 and J usage is TRBJ1-5; D is perhaps TRBD1 (6 bases). Germline lookup yields CDR1 LNHDA and CDR2 SQIVND (reference sequence). The CDR3 runs to 15 residues. V was clipped by 3 bases and J by 6 bases, with 15 bases between them. CDR3 sequence: CASSMGLGGSQPQHF. The CDR3 nucleotides are TGTGCCAGTAGTATGGGCCTAGGGGGTAGTCAGCCCCAGCATTTT.